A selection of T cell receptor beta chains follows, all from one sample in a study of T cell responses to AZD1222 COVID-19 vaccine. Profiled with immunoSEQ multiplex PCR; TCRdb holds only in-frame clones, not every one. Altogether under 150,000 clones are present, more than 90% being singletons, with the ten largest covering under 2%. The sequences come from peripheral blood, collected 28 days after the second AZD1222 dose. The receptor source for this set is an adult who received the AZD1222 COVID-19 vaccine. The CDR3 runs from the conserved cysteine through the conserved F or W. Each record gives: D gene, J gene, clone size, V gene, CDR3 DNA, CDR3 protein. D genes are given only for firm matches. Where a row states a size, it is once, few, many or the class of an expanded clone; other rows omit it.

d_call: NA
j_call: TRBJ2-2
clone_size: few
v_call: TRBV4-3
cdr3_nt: TGCGCCAGCAGCCAAGCGGTGGTTCACACCGGGGAGCTGTTTTTT
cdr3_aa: CASSQAVVHTGELFF

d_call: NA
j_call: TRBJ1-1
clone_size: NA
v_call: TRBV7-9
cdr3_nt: TGTGCCAGCAGCTTAGCAGGGACCGCCGACGCTTTCTTT
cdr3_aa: CASSLAGTADAFF

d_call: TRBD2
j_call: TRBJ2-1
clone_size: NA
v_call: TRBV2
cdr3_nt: TGTGCCAGCAGTGAAGAGAGCGGGGCCTACAATGAGCAGTTCTTC
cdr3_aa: CASSEESGAYNEQFF

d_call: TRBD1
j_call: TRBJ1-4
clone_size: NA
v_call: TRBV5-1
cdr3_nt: TGCGCCAGCAGCTTGTCAGGGGGCGCCGAAAAACTGTTTTTT
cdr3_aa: CASSLSGGAEKLFF

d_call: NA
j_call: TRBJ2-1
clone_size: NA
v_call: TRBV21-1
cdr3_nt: TGTGCCAGCAGACGGGACCCGAACAATGAGCAGTTCTTC
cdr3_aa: CASRRDPNNEQFF

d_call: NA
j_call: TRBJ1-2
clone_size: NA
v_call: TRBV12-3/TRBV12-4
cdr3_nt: TGTGCCAGCAGTTCCAGTGGGGCCGGAGGCTACACCTTC
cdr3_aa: CASSSSGAGGYTF

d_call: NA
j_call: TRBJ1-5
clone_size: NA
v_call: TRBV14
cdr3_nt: TGTGCCAGCAGCCAAGTCTCTCCCTCGAGGCAGCCCCAGCATTTT
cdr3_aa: CASSQVSPSRQPQHF

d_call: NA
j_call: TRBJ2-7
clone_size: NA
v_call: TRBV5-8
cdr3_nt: TGTGCCAGCAGCTTGGTAGTACAGGTTGGGACCTACGAGCAGTACTTC
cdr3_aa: CASSLVVQVGTYEQYF

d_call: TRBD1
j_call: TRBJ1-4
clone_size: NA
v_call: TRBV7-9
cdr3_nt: TGTGCCAGCAGCCTAAGTGAATTCTCCGGGACAGAAAATGAAAAACTGTTTTTT
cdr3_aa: CASSLSEFSGTENEKLFF

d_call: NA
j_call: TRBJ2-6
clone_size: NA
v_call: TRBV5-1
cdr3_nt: TGCGCCAGCAGCTTGTCGGGGGTCTGGACTGGGGCCAACGTCCTGACTTTC
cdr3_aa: CASSLSGVWTGANVLTF

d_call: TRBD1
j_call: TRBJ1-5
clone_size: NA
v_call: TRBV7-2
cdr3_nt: TGTGCCAGCAGCTCTGGACAGGGGGGTCATCAGCCCCAGCATTTT
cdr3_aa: CASSSGQGGHQPQHF

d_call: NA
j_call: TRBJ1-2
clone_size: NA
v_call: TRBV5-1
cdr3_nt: TGCGCCAGCAGCCTAAACGGACAGACCTATGGCTACACCTTC
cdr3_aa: CASSLNGQTYGYTF

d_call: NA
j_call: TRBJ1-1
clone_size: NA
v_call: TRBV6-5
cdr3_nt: TGTGCCAGCAGTTACTCAGGAATCTTGGGCACTGAAGCTTTCTTT
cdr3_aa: CASSYSGILGTEAFF

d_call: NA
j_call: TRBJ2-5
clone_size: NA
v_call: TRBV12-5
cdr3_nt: TGTGCTAGTGGTTCCGGGACGGAAGAGACCCAGTACTTC
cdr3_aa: CASGSGTEETQYF

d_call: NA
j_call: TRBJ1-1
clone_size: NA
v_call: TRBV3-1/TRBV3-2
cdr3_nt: TGTGCCAGCAGCCAAGATTTAGCAGTTCCCACTGAAGCTTTCTTT
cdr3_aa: CASSQDLAVPTEAFF

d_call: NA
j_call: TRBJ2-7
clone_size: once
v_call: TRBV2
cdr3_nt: TGTGCCAGCAGTGAAGTGCCTAGCCCCTACGAGCAGTACTTC
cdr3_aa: CASSEVPSPYEQYF

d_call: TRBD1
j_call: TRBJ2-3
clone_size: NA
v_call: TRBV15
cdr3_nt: TGTGCCACCAGCAGACCCGGGACAGGGACAGATACGCAGTATTTT
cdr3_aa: CATSRPGTGTDTQYF